One sample yielded the 32 T cell receptor beta chains listed below, sequenced in a study of blood T cell repertoires in COVID-19. The method was immunoSEQ multiplex PCR; TCRdb's version includes in-frame clones alone and lacks a portion of them. The sample includes a few hundred thousand clones, 90% of them seen just once. Sequenced material: peripheral blood. The receptors derive from a woman aged 55 to 70 with COVID-19, enrolled during active disease.

The chain recombines TRBV18 with TRBJ1-1; 8 bases agree with TRBD1. This CDR3 region has 15 residues. The germline gives CDR1 KGHSH, CDR2 LQKENI. J lost 7 bases, V lost 3 bases, and 10 bases had no gene match. Here the CDR3 reads CASSPLDRGSVEAFF. CDR3 nucleotide sequence: TGTGCCAGCTCACCCCTTGACAGGGGATCGGTTGAAGCTTTCTTT.

The chain combines TRBV20-1 with TRBJ1-2, with D possibly TRBD1 on 5 matching bases. The CDR3 length is 12 residues. CDR1 and CDR2 from the germline V gene are DFQATT and SNEGSKA (reference sequence). V was pared by 3 bases and J by 7 bases, with 12 bases between. For the CDR3, the DNA is TGCAGTGCTAGTTCGGGGGATGCTGGCTACACCTTC. Its protein is CSASSGDAGYTF.

This chain joins TRBV5-6 and TRBJ2-1; the D gene is possibly TRBD1 (6 bases). Germline V gene lookup returns CDR1 SGHDT and CDR2 YYEEEE. Trimming shortened V by 1 base and J by 10 bases, and 12 bases separated the two germline ends. The CDR3 has 13 residues. The CDR3 region is CASSLQGLGEQFF. The CDR3 DNA sequence: TGTGCCAGCAGCTTGCAGGGGCTAGGGGAGCAGTTCTTC. Drawing the rest from reference TRBV5-6 and TRBJ2-1, the complete variable domain is DAGVTQSPTHLIKTRGQQVTLRCSPKSGHDTVSWYQQALGQGPQFIFQYYEEEERQRGNFPDRFSGHQFPNYSSELNVNALLLGDSALYLCASSLQGLGEQFFGPGTRLTVL.

This clone was detected a few times. The chain has TRBV6-5 and TRBJ1-1, with D unclear. Germline CDR1 and CDR2: MNHEY and SVGAGI. V dropped 7 bases and J dropped 7 bases, with 7 bases sitting between them. This CDR3 has 10 residues. The CDR3 DNA reads TGTGCCAGCACCCGTAATGAAGCTTTCTTT. Translated: CASTRNEAFF.

The chain has TRBV7-9 and TRBJ1-1, with D hard to call. The CDR3 loop spans 15 amino acids. Germline loops: CDR1 SEHNR, CDR2 FQNEAQ (reference sequence). Trimming took 1 base from V and 1 from J, leaving 10 bases between them. The CDR3 loop reads CASSLDMAANTEAFF. The CDR3 nucleotides read TGTGCCAGCAGCTTAGATATGGCCGCGAACACTGAAGCTTTCTTT.

The rearrangement uses TRBV18 and TRBJ1-4, with D maybe TRBD1 (6 bases). Trimming left V 2 bases short and J 9 bases short, with 16 bases between. Germline CDR1 reads KGHSH; CDR2 reads LQKENI. The CDR3 covers 15 residues. DNA for the CDR3: TGTGCCAGCTCACCAACGGGGGGCCCGAACAAAAAACTGTTTTTT. Protein: CASSPTGGPNKKLFF.

The rearrangement joins TRBV24-1 to TRBJ2-2; TRBD1 aligns across 9 bases. The CDR3 covers 16 residues. The V segment lost 3 bases and the J segment 6 bases; nucleotides outside the gene matches: 7. Germline V lookup: CDR1 KGHDR, CDR2 SFDVKD. CDR3 loop: CATSDPGTGLAGELFF. The CDR3 nucleotides read TGTGCCACCAGTGATCCCGGGACAGGGTTAGCCGGGGAGCTGTTTTTT.

CDR3: CASSLATGEYTGELFF. The CDR3 bases are TGTGCCAGCAGCTTGGCAACAGGGGAATACACCGGGGAGCTGTTTTTT. The rearrangement links TRBV5-4 to TRBJ2-2, with 7 bases aligning to TRBD1. V lost 0 bases, J lost 3 bases, and 5 bases stayed unmatched. CDR3 length equals 16 residues. Germline values: CDR1 SGHNT, CDR2 YYREEE (reference sequence).

The chain couples TRBV6-2 or TRBV6-3 to TRBJ1-1; weak D call: TRBD1 (6 bases). Germline assignment: CDR1 MNHEY and CDR2 SVGEGT. CDR3 length: 13 residues. With 4 bases removed from V and 5 bases from J, the gap between germline ends came to 11 bases. The CDR3 DNA follows: TGTGCCAGCAGTTCTAACCAGGGGACTGAAGCTTTCTTT. Translating gives CASSSNQGTEAFF.

This chain connects TRBV11-2 to TRBJ1-2; D uncertain. CDR3 length: 14 amino acids. V was cut by 1 base and J by 3 bases, with 9 bases left in between. The germline V gene has CDR1 SGHAT and CDR2 FQNNGV. CDR3 region: CASSLVRGYYGYTF. CDR3 in DNA: TGTGCCAGCAGCTTAGTGCGGGGTTACTATGGCTACACCTTC.

This clone showed up just once. This chain joins TRBV19 and TRBJ1-1; 7 bases are shared with TRBD1. The CDR3 sequence is 14 residues long. After removal of 3 bases from V and 5 bases from J, the junction contained 6 bases not matched to a gene. Looked up from germline, CDR1 is LNHDA and CDR2 is SQIVND (reference sequence). The CDR3: CASSISTGRTEAFF. The CDR3 DNA reads TGTGCCAGTAGTATTTCGACAGGGCGGACTGAAGCTTTCTTT.

The chain couples TRBV5-8 to TRBJ1-5; weak D call: TRBD1 (6 bases). The CDR3 has 13 residues. Trimming stripped 4 bases from V and 7 bases from J, with 12 bases between. Germline V lookup: CDR1 SGHTS, CDR2 YDEGEE. CDR3 DNA sequence: TGTGCCAGCAGCCGAAACAGGGACCAGCCCCAGCATTTT. This translates into CASSRNRDQPQHF.

In this sample, this clone turned up a few times. This chain links TRBV7-3 with TRBJ2-3; D is possibly TRBD2 (6 bases). The CDR3 runs to 16 residues. With 1 base removed from V and 0 bases from J, the gap between germline ends came to 11 bases. The V gene's germline CDR1 is SGHTA and CDR2 FQGTGA. The CDR3 spells CASSLIGGSSTDTQYF. For the CDR3, the DNA is TGTGCCAGCAGCTTAATCGGGGGTTCTAGCACAGATACGCAGTATTTT. Drawing the rest from reference TRBV7-3 and TRBJ2-3, the complete variable domain is GAGVSQTPSNKVTEKGKYVELRCDPISGHTALYWYRQSLGQGPEFLIYFQGTGAADDSGLPNDRFFAVRPEGSVSTLKIQRTERGDSAVYLCASSLIGGSSTDTQYFGPGTRLTVL.

The chain links TRBV7-2 to TRBJ1-1, with D perhaps TRBD1 (6 bases). Germline CDR1 reads SGHTA; CDR2 reads FQGNSA. This CDR3 has 14 amino acids. Trimming removed 5 bases from V and 4 bases from J, with 14 bases in between. This CDR3 is CASSRQGLRTEAFF. The CDR3 coding sequence is TGTGCCAGCAGCCGCCAGGGGTTGCGCACTGAAGCTTTCTTT.

The chain recombines TRBV4-2 with TRBJ1-4; the match to TRBD1 covers 7 bases. The CDR3 consists of 16 residues. Germline-derived CDR1 and CDR2 are LGHNA and YNFKEQ. The V gene end was trimmed by 1 base and the J gene end by 8 bases; junction bases not matched to a gene: 10. The CDR3 loop reads CASSQVATGSSEKLFF. CDR3 DNA sequence: TGTGCCAGCAGCCAAGTCGCGACAGGGAGCTCCGAAAAACTGTTTTTT.

This chain joins TRBV10-1 and TRBJ2-7, with 7 positions matching TRBD2. Germline V CDR1 and CDR2: WNHNN, SYGVQD (reference sequence). V lost 2 bases, J lost 4 bases, and 11 bases stayed unmatched. The CDR3 is 16 residues long. CDR3 sequence: CASSETLAIVGYEQYF. For the CDR3, the DNA is TGCGCCAGCAGTGAGACACTAGCGATAGTAGGGTACGAGCAGTACTTC.

Note on this clone: Mismatch with germline at one junction end may stem from a read error. The chain has TRBV9 and TRBJ2-2; 8 bases are shared with TRBD2. This CDR3 spans 16 amino acids. CDR1 SGDLS and CDR2 YYNGEE come from the germline V gene. CDR3 residues: CASCVGRGAYTGELFF. Written as DNA, the CDR3 is TGTGCCAGCTGCGTAGGGCGGGGGGCGTACACCGGGGAGCTGTTTTTT.

A few counts support this clone. The genes are TRBV11-2 and TRBJ1-2; tentative D call: TRBD1 (6 bases). Looked up from germline, CDR1 is SGHAT and CDR2 is FQNNGV. Trimming shortened V by 3 bases and J by 4 bases, and 15 bases separated the two germline ends. The CDR3 is 15 amino acids. Here the CDR3 DNA reads TGTGCCAGCAGCTTCGGGGGGCTAGGTCCCTATGGCTACACCTTC. This encodes CASSFGGLGPYGYTF.

This clone was observed once. This chain joins TRBV6-1 and TRBJ2-7; D call uncertain. Germline CDR1 is MNHNS and CDR2 is SASEGT. This CDR3 region has 13 residues. Deletions cut 1 base from V and 2 bases from J, with 6 bases between. This chain's CDR3 is CASSEEPPYEQYF. CDR3 nucleotides: TGTGCCAGCAGTGAAGAGCCTCCCTACGAGCAGTACTTC.

This clone was recorded a few times. In nucleotides, the CDR3 is TGTGCCAGCAGCTTTCGCTCAGTCAATCAGCCCCAGCATTTT. It yields the protein CASSFRSVNQPQHF. The rearrangement uses TRBV7-2 and TRBJ1-5; no definite D call. V was clipped by 3 bases and J by 3 bases, with 9 bases between them. CDR3 length: 14 residues. Germline V gives CDR1 SGHTA, CDR2 FQGNSA. The variable domain in full, with the rest retrieved from reference TRBV7-2 and TRBJ1-5, is GAGVSQSPSNKVTEKGKDVELRCDPISGHTALYWYRQSLGQGLEFLIYFQGNSAPDKSGLPSDRFSAERTGGSVSTLTIQRTQQEDSAVYLCASSFRSVNQPQHFGDGTRLSIL.

This rearrangement joins TRBV5-6 to TRBJ1-5; D gene ambiguous. V was trimmed by 0 bases and J by 8 bases, leaving 9 bases between them. The V gene's germline CDR1 is SGHDT and CDR2 YYEEEE. The CDR3 has 13 residues. Written as DNA, the CDR3 is TGTGCCAGCAGCTTGGGTCTTAGTAAGCCCCAGCATTTT. Translating it yields CASSLGLSKPQHF.

The CDR3 nucleotides read TGTGCCAGCTCACCCTCGCACAGCCGATCCTACGAGCAGTACTTC. Its translation: CASSPSHSRSYEQYF. The chain combines TRBV18 with TRBJ2-7; D is undetermined. Germline V gene sequence: CDR1 KGHSH, CDR2 LQKENI. V was pared by 3 bases and J by 1 base, with 13 bases between. The CDR3 is made up of 15 amino acids.

The chain carries TRBV9 and TRBJ1-1, with 7 bases aligning to TRBD1. Losses at the gene ends were 0 bases for V and 0 bases for J; bases not matched to a gene: 5. Germline CDR1 SGDLS, CDR2 YYNGEE. This CDR3 has 16 residues. The CDR3: CASSVDRGTLNTEAFF. The CDR3 DNA reads TGTGCCAGCAGCGTAGACAGGGGAACTTTGAACACTGAAGCTTTCTTT.

The rearrangement links TRBV12-5 to TRBJ2-5, with 7 bases identical to TRBD1. There are 15 residues in the CDR3. J gave up 5 bases and V 2 bases, and 8 bases lay outside the gene matches. Germline CDR1 and CDR2: LGHNT and FRNRAP. CDR3 sequence reads: CASGLHRDRMETQYF. The CDR3 DNA reads as TGTGCTAGTGGTTTGCACCGGGACAGAATGGAGACCCAGTACTTC.

The J gene is TRBJ2-2, the V gene TRBV9; 7 bases line up with TRBD2. V lost 2 bases and J lost 3; bases outside the gene matches: 4. The CDR3 loop spans 15 amino acids. From germline, CDR1 is SGDLS and CDR2 YYNGEE. The CDR3: CASSVSGQYTGELFF. DNA for the CDR3: TGTGCCAGCAGCGTTAGCGGGCAATACACCGGGGAGCTGTTTTTT.

This sequence joins TRBV6-4 and TRBJ1-1, with D possibly matching TRBD1 (5 bases). Trimming stripped 5 bases from V and 1 base from J, with 11 bases between. This CDR3 has 14 residues. Germline CDR1 reads MRHNA; CDR2 reads SNTAGT. The chain's CDR3 is CASSPDRRNTEAFF. CDR3 in DNA: TGTGCCAGCAGTCCCGACAGAAGGAACACTGAAGCTTTCTTT.

The rearrangement joins TRBV5-8 to TRBJ1-2; TRBD1 might be the D (5 bases). V lost 0 bases to trimming and J lost 7 bases, with 10 bases between them. The CDR3 has 13 residues. The germline V gene has CDR1 SGHTS and CDR2 YDEGEE. The CDR3 coding sequence is TGTGCCAGCAGCTTGGCAGGGTTGGGTGGCTACACCTTC. It encodes CASSLAGLGGYTF.

The chain recombines TRBV5-1 with TRBJ2-1; unclear D gene. Trimming shortened V by 0 bases and J by 7 bases, and 8 bases separated the two germline ends. CDR3 length: 13 amino acids. Germline CDR1 is SGHRS and CDR2 is YFSETQ. CDR3 in DNA: TGCGCCAGCAGCTTGGACCTCGGGAATGAGCAGTTCTTC. Protein product: CASSLDLGNEQFF.

Here the CDR3 reads CASSLGIGGGYEQYF. CDR3 DNA sequence: TGTGCCAGCAGCTTAGGGATAGGGGGAGGGTACGAGCAGTACTTC. The chain links TRBV7-8 to TRBJ2-7; tentatively, D is TRBD2 (7 bases). The germline gives CDR1 SGHVS, CDR2 FQNEAQ. The CDR3 consists of 15 residues. V was pared by 1 base and J by 4 bases, with 14 bases between.

This clone was seen more than once but under ten times. CDR3 sequence reads: CASSLQGASYNEQFF. CDR3 in DNA: TGTGCCAGCAGTTTACAGGGGGCGTCCTACAATGAGCAGTTCTTC. V and J are TRBV27 and TRBJ2-1; 8 bases match TRBD1. Germline CDR1 and CDR2: MNHEY and SMNVEV (reference sequence). Germline trimming cut 2 bases from V and 1 base from J; bases unmatched to any gene: 1. The CDR3 extends over 15 amino acids.

V usage is TRBV19 and J usage is TRBJ1-1; 7 bases agree with TRBD1. V trimming: 4 bases; J trimming: 5 bases; junction bases outside the gene matches: 13. This CDR3 region has 16 residues. Germline lookup yields CDR1 LNHDA and CDR2 SQIVND (reference sequence). CDR3 amino acids: CASSRGGNRGETEAFF. The CDR3 DNA sequence: TGTGCCAGTAGTAGAGGTGGAAACAGGGGTGAAACTGAAGCTTTCTTT.

The V gene is TRBV7-2, the J gene TRBJ1-1, with TRBD1 identical over 7 bases. The ends lost 1 base at V and 6 bases at J; junction bases unmatched: 2. The CDR3 length is 13 residues. In germline, CDR1 is SGHTA, CDR2 FQGNSA. This CDR3 reads CASSLVGTAEAFF. The CDR3 DNA reads as TGTGCCAGCAGCTTAGTTGGGACAGCTGAAGCTTTCTTT. Complete variable domain (other parts from reference TRBV7-2 and TRBJ1-1): GAGVSQSPSNKVTEKGKDVELRCDPISGHTALYWYRQSLGQGLEFLIYFQGNSAPDKSGLPSDRFSAERTGGSVSTLTIQRTQQEDSAVYLCASSLVGTAEAFFGQGTRLTVV.